The 25 T cell receptor beta chains presented below share a single source sample, sequenced in a study of T cell clonotyping in hematopoietic cell transplantation. Only in-frame clones appear in the TCRdb table, and some are missing; sequencing was by immunoSEQ multiplex PCR. Found here are approximately 25,000 clones, more than 90% of them singletons; the top ten hold less than 1.5%. Sample: peripheral blood mononuclear cells. Receptors originate from a man over 45 in good health. Some clones in this sample may be carry-over from other donors' samples.

The genes are TRBV19 and TRBJ1-3; D is uncertain. Germline CDR1 reads LNHDA; CDR2 reads SQIVND (reference sequence). The CDR3 covers 15 residues. V was clipped by 6 bases and J by 0 bases, with 12 bases between them. The CDR3: CASRGPLSSGNTIYF. For the CDR3, the DNA is TGTGCCAGTAGAGGACCCTTAAGCTCTGGAAACACCATATATTTT.

V usage is TRBV2 and J usage is TRBJ1-2; D not resolved. CDR1 is SNHLY, CDR2 FYNNEI, per germline. V shed 7 bases and J shed 2 bases, with 11 bases lying between them. The CDR3 loop spans 13 amino acids. The CDR3 spells CASTERRNYGYTF. The DNA of the CDR3 is TGTGCCAGCACTGAGAGGAGGAACTATGGCTACACCTTC.

The chain carries TRBV7-2 and TRBJ2-7, with TRBD1 identical over 8 bases. Germline CDR1 SGHTA, CDR2 FQGNSA. The ends lost 8 bases at V and 0 bases at J; junction bases unmatched: 3. The CDR3 covers 13 residues. CDR3 sequence reads: CASRTGSSYEQYF. The CDR3 DNA reads as TGTGCCAGCCGGACAGGGAGCTCCTACGAGCAGTACTTC.

The chain is built from TRBV28 and TRBJ2-7; weak D call: TRBD1 (6 bases). The V gene lost 6 bases and the J gene lost 4 bases, with 13 bases spanning the gap. CDR1 is MDHEN and CDR2 is SYDVKM in the germline V gene. This CDR3 is 13 amino acids long. CDR3 protein: CASRPGHPYEQYF. CDR3 DNA sequence: TGTGCCAGCAGGCCGGGACATCCGTACGAGCAGTACTTC.

The chain uses TRBV11-2 and TRBJ1-4; D ambiguous. Germline values: CDR1 SGHAT, CDR2 FQNNGV. V dropped 5 bases and J dropped 5 bases, with 12 bases sitting between them. The CDR3 contains 14 residues. The CDR3: CASSQDGTNEKLFF. CDR3 DNA: TGTGCCAGCAGCCAGGACGGAACAAATGAAAAACTGTTTTTT.

The V call is TRBV28, the J call TRBJ1-4; TRBD1 is a possible D gene (5 bases). Germline lookup yields CDR1 MDHEN and CDR2 SYDVKM. The CDR3 is 14 residues long. Trimming took 5 bases from V and 8 from J, leaving 15 bases between them. The CDR3 DNA is TGTGCCAGCAGTCCGACGGGACGGAAAGAAAAACTGTTTTTT. Translation gives CASSPTGRKEKLFF. The whole variable domain, filled in from reference TRBV28 and TRBJ1-4, reads DVKVTQSSRYLVKRTGEKVFLECVQDMDHENMFWYRQDPGLGLRLIYFSYDVKMKEKGDIPEGYSVSREKKERFSLILESASTNQTSMYLCASSPTGRKEKLFFGSGTQLSVL.

This rearrangement joins TRBV30 to TRBJ1-1; the D is unclear. Trimming cost V 1 base and J 3 bases, with 15 bases left between them. The CDR3 is 15 amino acids. The germline V gene has CDR1 GTSNPN and CDR2 SVGIG (reference sequence). CDR3 sequence (DNA): TGTGCCTGGAGTGCTTCTTGGGTCGGGGACACTGAAGCTTTCTTT. Translated: CAWSASWVGDTEAFF.

The genes are TRBV5-8 and TRBJ1-2, with D hard to call. The CDR3 contains 12 residues. The V end was cut by 1 base, the J end by 8 bases, with 9 bases between. Germline-derived CDR1 and CDR2 are SGHTS and YDEGEE. CDR3 sequence: CASSLRVEGYTF. The CDR3 DNA sequence: TGTGCCAGCAGCTTGAGGGTCGAGGGCTACACCTTC.

The V and J genes are TRBV9 and TRBJ1-4; D is unclear. Trimming cost V 0 bases and J 5 bases, with 8 bases left between them. The CDR3 is made up of 14 amino acids. CDR1 is SGDLS, CDR2 YYNGEE, per germline. The CDR3 DNA is TGTGCCAGCAGCGTAGACGTAGGGAATGAAAAACTGTTTTTT. Its protein is CASSVDVGNEKLFF. Together with reference TRBV9 and TRBJ1-4, the CDR3 gives the full variable domain: DSGVTQTPKHLITATGQRVTLRCSPRSGDLSVYWYQQSLDQGLQFLIQYYNGEERAKGNILERFSAQQFPDLHSELNLSSLELGDSALYFCASSVDVGNEKLFFGSGTQLSVL.

This clone was seen more than once but under ten times. J is TRBJ2-7 and V is TRBV28; the match to TRBD1 covers 9 bases. The germline V gene encodes CDR1 MDHEN and CDR2 SYDVKM. CDR3 length: 14 residues. V gave up 5 bases and J gave up 5 bases; unmatched junction bases: 7. The CDR3 DNA is TGTGCCAGCAGTACGGCCGGGACAGGGAACGAGCAGTACTTC. Residues: CASSTAGTGNEQYF. Complete variable domain (other parts from reference TRBV28 and TRBJ2-7): DVKVTQSSRYLVKRTGEKVFLECVQDMDHENMFWYRQDPGLGLRLIYFSYDVKMKEKGDIPEGYSVSREKKERFSLILESASTNQTSMYLCASSTAGTGNEQYFGPGTRLTVT.

The V and J genes are TRBV5-1 and TRBJ1-4; possible D gene TRBD1, 5 bases. Trimming took off 4 bases at V and 2 bases at J, with 9 bases between the two ends. The CDR3 spans 14 residues. The germline V gene encodes CDR1 SGHRS and CDR2 YFSETQ. CDR3 sequence (DNA): TGCGCCAGCAGCCCCCAGGGCACTAATGAAAAACTGTTTTTT. Amino acids: CASSPQGTNEKLFF.

This chain uses TRBV6-5 with TRBJ2-1; TRBD1 might be the D (6 bases). CDR1 is MNHEY and CDR2 is SVGAGI in the germline V gene. The germline V and J ends were trimmed by 5 bases and 12 bases, with 20 bases remaining between them. CDR3 length: 14 amino acids. Written as DNA, the CDR3 is TGTGCCAGCAGTCTAAAAAACCCGGGCAGGGGGCAGTTCTTC. The encoded protein is CASSLKNPGRGQFF.

This chain joins TRBV6-5 and TRBJ1-1, with D unclear. Germline CDR1 is MNHEY and CDR2 is SVGAGI. The CDR3 spans 15 residues. Trimming left V 2 bases short and J 1 base short, with 11 bases between. The CDR3 is CASSYRGGGNTEAFF. The CDR3 DNA reads TGTGCCAGCAGTTACCGTGGAGGAGGGAACACTGAAGCTTTCTTT.

V is TRBV19 and J is TRBJ1-2, with 9 bases lining up with TRBD1. Trimming took 6 bases from V and 1 from J; bases not matched to a gene: 3. This CDR3 region has 14 residues. Germline-derived CDR1 and CDR2 are LNHDA and SQIVND (reference sequence). The CDR3 spells CASRPGQGNYGYTF. CDR3 DNA sequence: TGTGCCAGTAGACCGGGACAGGGTAACTATGGCTACACCTTC.

This rearrangement joins TRBV5-1 to TRBJ2-1, with D possibly matching TRBD2 (5 bases). Germline loops: CDR1 SGHRS, CDR2 YFSETQ. The CDR3 consists of 15 residues. The V end was cut by 0 bases, the J end by 5 bases, with 12 bases between. For the CDR3, the DNA is TGCGCCAGCAGCTTGGAAGGGTACGGGAACAATGAGCAGTTCTTC. Protein product: CASSLEGYGNNEQFF.

The chain employs TRBV6-5 and TRBJ2-6; D ambiguous. This CDR3 comprises 13 residues. Germline V gene lookup returns CDR1 MNHEY and CDR2 SVGAGI. V lost 0 bases, J lost 3 bases, and 0 bases lay in between. The CDR3 protein is CASSYSGANVLTF. The CDR3 region has the DNA TGTGCCAGCAGTTACTCTGGGGCCAACGTCCTGACTTTC.

J is TRBJ2-2 and V is TRBV6-5; TRBD1 aligns across 7 bases. CDR3 length equals 15 residues. From germline, CDR1 is MNHEY and CDR2 SVGAGI. Trimming took 6 bases from V and 0 from J; bases not matched to a gene: 4. CDR3 coding DNA: TGTGCCAGCAGACCGACAGGGACGAACACCGGGGAGCTGTTTTTT. It is translated as CASRPTGTNTGELFF.

This rearrangement joins TRBV5-6 to TRBJ1-2; a possible D gene is TRBD1 (6 bases). The V gene lost 4 bases and the J gene lost 6 bases, with 13 bases spanning the gap. The CDR3 is made up of 13 amino acids. CDR1 SGHDT and CDR2 YYEEEE come from the germline V gene. The CDR3 coding sequence is TGTGCCAGCAGCCTAAAGACAGGAGATGGCTACACCTTC. Encoded protein: CASSLKTGDGYTF.

The V gene is TRBV7-9, the J gene TRBJ1-3, with 7 nucleotides matching TRBD1. V lost 7 bases to trimming and J lost 2 bases; unmatched junction nucleotides: 17. The CDR3 consists of 18 residues. Germline V gene lookup returns CDR1 SEHNR and CDR2 FQNEAQ (reference sequence). For the CDR3, the DNA is TGTGCCAGCACCCGATCGAGGCAGGGGGATGTGGCTGGAAACACCATATATTTT. Amino acids: CASTRSRQGDVAGNTIYF.

This clone was counted a single time. V is TRBV28 and J is TRBJ1-1; D not resolved. The germline V and J ends were trimmed by 2 bases and 0 bases, with 10 bases remaining between them. Germline V CDR1 and CDR2: MDHEN, SYDVKM. The CDR3 is made up of 15 amino acids. The CDR3, as DNA: TGTGCCAGCAGTTTAAGTCGGAACCTGAACACTGAAGCTTTCTTT. This gives the protein CASSLSRNLNTEAFF.

This chain joins TRBV25-1 and TRBJ1-2; D remains unclear. The V gene lost 6 bases and the J gene lost 8 bases, with 16 bases spanning the gap. There are 13 residues in the CDR3. Germline V gives CDR1 MGHDK, CDR2 SYGVNS. CDR3 residues: CASRPGSTVGYTF. The CDR3 DNA sequence: TGTGCCAGCAGACCGGGCTCTACGGTCGGCTACACCTTC.

The rearrangement uses TRBV11-1 and TRBJ2-7; D might be TRBD1 or TRBD2, each matching 6 bases. Germline lookup yields CDR1 SGHAT and CDR2 FQDESV (reference sequence). The germline V and J ends were trimmed by 6 bases and 2 bases, with 14 bases remaining between them. This CDR3 comprises 14 residues. The CDR3 DNA sequence: TGTGCCAGCAGTCGACAGGAGGGGGCCTACGAGCAGTACTTC. The encoded protein is CASSRQEGAYEQYF.

The chain uses TRBV28 and TRBJ2-3; a weak D match, TRBD2 (6 bases). This CDR3 has 15 amino acids. V gave up 10 bases and J gave up 3 bases, with 20 bases separating them. Germline CDR1 reads MDHEN; CDR2 reads SYDVKM. The CDR3 nucleotides are TGTGCCACACTAGGATCACGGGGGTCGACAGATACGCAGTATTTT. This codes for CATLGSRGSTDTQYF.

The chain couples TRBV5-1 to TRBJ1-2, with D possibly matching TRBD1 (6 bases). Germline V gene lookup returns CDR1 SGHRS and CDR2 YFSETQ. CDR3 length: 15 residues. V was trimmed by 0 bases and J by 6 bases, leaving 15 bases between them. The CDR3 DNA follows: TGCGCCAGCAGCTTGGATCCGGGGGCGATAGATGGCTACACCTTC. Protein sequence: CASSLDPGAIDGYTF.

The chain is built from TRBV30 and TRBJ2-3; D remains ambiguous. The length of the CDR3 is 12 residues. Trimming stripped 2 bases from V and 1 base from J, with 4 bases between. Germline assignment: CDR1 GTSNPN and CDR2 SVGIG (reference sequence). This chain's CDR3 is CAWSPGTDTQYF. In DNA, the CDR3 is TGTGCCTGGAGTCCAGGCACAGATACGCAGTATTTT.